Listed here are 4 T cell receptor beta chains from one sample, sequenced in a study of T cells after yellow fever vaccination. TCRdb redid the calling of the 5' RACE reads with MiXCR, one entry per CDR3 protein. The sample has 300,000 to 350,000 distinct CDR3 sequences, approximately 4.3% seen once. The sample here was PBMCs, taken 15 days after the yellow fever booster vaccination. These receptors were collected from a man between 18 and 29 years old who received the YFV17D yellow fever vaccine.

Many counts were recorded for this clonotype. The chain carries TRBV29-1 and TRBJ2-1; 10 bases match TRBD2. Trimming at V came to 4 bases and at J to 3 bases, leaving 3 bases not matched to a gene. CDR3 size: 14 residues. Germline lookup yields CDR1 SQVTM and CDR2 ANQGSEA. The CDR3 region is CSVGERGGYNEQFF. Here the CDR3 DNA reads TGCAGCGTTGGCGAGCGGGGGGGCTACAATGAGCAGTTCTTC.

This clonotype was found many times. The chain recombines TRBV5-1 with TRBJ2-5; 8 bases are shared with TRBD1. The V and J ends lost 5 bases and 1 base, in that order; junction bases with no gene match: 7. CDR1 SGHRS and CDR2 YFSETQ come from the germline V gene. The length of the CDR3 is 15 residues. The DNA for the CDR3 is TGCGCCAGCAGTTTCAGGACAGGGCCCCAAGAGACCCAGTACTTC. Protein: CASSFRTGPQETQYF. The full variable domain, its missing parts supplied by reference TRBV5-1 and TRBJ2-5, is KAGVTQTPRYLIKTRGQQVTLSCSPISGHRSVSWYQQTPGQGLQFLFEYFSETQRNKGNFPGRFSGRQFSNSRSEMNVSTLELGDSALYLCASSFRTGPQETQYFGPGTRLLVL.

This clonotype was found a few times. This sequence joins TRBV7-2 and TRBJ2-5, with TRBD2 matching 7 bases. Unmatched junction bases numbered 7, after V lost 5 bases and J lost 1 base. The germline V gene has CDR1 SGHTA and CDR2 FQGNSA. The CDR3 runs 15 residues. The CDR3 coding sequence is TGTGCCAGCAGCGGGCGCGGGGGTGCCCAAGAGACCCAGTACTTC. Its protein product is CASSGRGGAQETQYF.

This clonotype was recorded at least ten times. The chain uses TRBV6-5 and TRBJ2-1; TRBD2 matches at 13 bases. Germline CDR1 and CDR2: MNHEY and SVGAGI. The CDR3 contains 16 residues. J gave up 7 bases and V 3 bases, and 6 bases lay outside the gene matches. DNA of the CDR3: TGTGCCAGCAGTTATCCGACTAGCGGGGGGCGGAATGAGCAGTTCTTC. Its protein product is CASSYPTSGGRNEQFF.